The clone carrying this T cell receptor (beta chain) has a handful of counts. This record belongs to a study of blood T cell repertoires in COVID-19. Per the original methods: Reference gene primer amplification yielded estimated nucleated cell counts. TCRdb's table, derived via immunoSEQ multiplex PCR, lists solely in-frame clones and lacks some. The DNA was the basis for D and trimming; V, J and clone size are from that table. The sample lists about 190,000 clones, around 85% occurring once. Deletions cut 7 bases from V and 5 bases from J, with 23 bases between. Germline V gene data show CDR1 as LGHNT and CDR2 as FRNRAP. CDR3 length: 16 amino acids.

J is TRBJ2-5 and V is TRBV12-5, with D uncertain. Sequenced sample: peripheral blood. This clonotype was sampled from a man in his fifties or sixties who had recovered from COVID-19. The CDR3 region is CASARRVIALEETQYF. CDR3 bases: TGTGCTAGTGCCCGCCGGGTTATAGCCCTGGAGGAGACCCAGTACTTC.